This T cell receptor (beta chain) was documented in a study of metastatic and nonmetastatic thyroid tumors. Looking at the study overall: For malignant and benign thyroid patients, tumor or nodule tissue and blood were the sources whose repertoires were compared. Study-level results: According to reports, the diversity of TCR beta was significantly higher in malignant thyroid tumors than in benign nodules, and this held in both blood and tumor samples.

In regard to this clone: Its antigen is undetermined. Compared with germline, one end of the junction differs, possibly owing to a read error.

This CDR3 is built from 14 residues. Authors' processing steps: Variation in CDR3 across clinicopathological groups served as the basis for constructing a distant-metastasis classifier in papillary thyroid cancer. TCRdb re-analyzed the PCR reads using MiXCR. The V and J calls, along with clone size, are taken from TCRdb and not from the paper's own processing. The sample carries 35,000 to 50,000 clones, 9.5% to 13% recorded once. Thyroid surgery had not been preceded by any treatment in any patient. The clonotype originates from a male donor with papillary thyroid cancer or a benign thyroid nodule (not recorded which). Some clones in this sample may be carry-over from other donors' samples. Sequencing used blood. V gene TRBV12-3 or TRBV12-4 combines with J gene TRBJ2-7, with D tentatively TRBD2 (5 bases). The CDR3: CASSPSSGPCEQYF. The CDR3 coding sequence is TGCGCCAGCAGTCCCTCCAGCGGCCCGTGCGAGCAGTACTTC.